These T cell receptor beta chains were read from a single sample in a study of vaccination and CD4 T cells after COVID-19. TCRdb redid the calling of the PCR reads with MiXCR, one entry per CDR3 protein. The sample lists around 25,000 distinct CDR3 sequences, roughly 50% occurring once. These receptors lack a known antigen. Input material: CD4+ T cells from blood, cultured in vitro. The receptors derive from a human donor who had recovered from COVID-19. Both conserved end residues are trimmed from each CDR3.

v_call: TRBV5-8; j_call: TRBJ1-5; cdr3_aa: ASSLEGAGDLFGGNQPQH
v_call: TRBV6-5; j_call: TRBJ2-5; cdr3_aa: ASSYPGRGLTGETQY
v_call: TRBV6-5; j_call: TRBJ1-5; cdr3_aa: ASSSGGYNQPQH
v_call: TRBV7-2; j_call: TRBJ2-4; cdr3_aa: ASSLEGRQGEIQY
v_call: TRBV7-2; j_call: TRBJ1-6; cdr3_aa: ASSYRAGLPPLH
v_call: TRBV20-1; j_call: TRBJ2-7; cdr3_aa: SATGTGNEQY
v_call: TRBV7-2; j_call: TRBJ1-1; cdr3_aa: ASSLAGPPLMNTEAF
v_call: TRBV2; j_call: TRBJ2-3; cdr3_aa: ASSEFRDRDTQY
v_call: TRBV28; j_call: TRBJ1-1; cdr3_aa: ASSKDRGGTEAF
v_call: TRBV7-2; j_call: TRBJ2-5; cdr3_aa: ASSLELAGGRETQY
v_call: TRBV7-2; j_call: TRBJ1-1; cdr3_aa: ASSPWGANTEAF
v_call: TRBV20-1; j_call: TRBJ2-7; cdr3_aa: SARVGDYSYEQY
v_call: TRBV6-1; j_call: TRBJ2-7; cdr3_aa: ASRDRVSSYEQY
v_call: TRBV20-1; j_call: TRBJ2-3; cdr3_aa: SARAPPGTSGFTDTQY
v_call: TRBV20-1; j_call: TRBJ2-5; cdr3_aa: SARDWRQETQY
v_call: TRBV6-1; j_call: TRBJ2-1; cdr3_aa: ASSEVAGGAYNEQF
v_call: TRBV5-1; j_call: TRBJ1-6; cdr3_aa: ASSLGQGESPLH
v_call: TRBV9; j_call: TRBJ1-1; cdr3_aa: ASSARGGQAF
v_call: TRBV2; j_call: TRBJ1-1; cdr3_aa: ASRPRAALNTEAF
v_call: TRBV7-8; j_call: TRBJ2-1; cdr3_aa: ASRLRGTGGLSEQF
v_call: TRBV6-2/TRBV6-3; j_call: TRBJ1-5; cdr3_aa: ASSNDRDLQPQH
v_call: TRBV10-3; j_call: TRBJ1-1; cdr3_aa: ASQEGGNPEAF
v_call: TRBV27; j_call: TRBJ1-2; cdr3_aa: ATTDREHGYT
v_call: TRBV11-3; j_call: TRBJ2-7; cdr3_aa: ASSLRQGYEQY
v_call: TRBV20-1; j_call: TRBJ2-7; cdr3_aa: SAFDTFGNEQY
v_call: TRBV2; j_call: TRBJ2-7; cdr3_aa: ASSERARGSYEQY
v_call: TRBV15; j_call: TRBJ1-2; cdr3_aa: ATSRGRVDYGYT
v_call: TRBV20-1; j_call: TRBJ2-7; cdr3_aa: SARDLSRGAYEQY
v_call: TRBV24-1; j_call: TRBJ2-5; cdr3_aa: ATAGQGSRTQY
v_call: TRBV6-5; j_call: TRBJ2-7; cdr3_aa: ASSSNWPIYEQY
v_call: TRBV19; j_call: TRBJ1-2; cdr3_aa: ASTTGGWGYGYT
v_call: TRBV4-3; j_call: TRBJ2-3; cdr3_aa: ASSQDAATDTQY
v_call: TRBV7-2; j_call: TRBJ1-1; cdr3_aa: ASSLGGVGAF
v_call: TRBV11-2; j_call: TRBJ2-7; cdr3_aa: ASSLDATASYEQY
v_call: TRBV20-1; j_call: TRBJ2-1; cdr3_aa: SARPWNSGNEQF
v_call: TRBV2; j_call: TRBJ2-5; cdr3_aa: ASITGRETQY
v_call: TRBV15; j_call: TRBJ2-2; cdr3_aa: ATSRRTGLTGELF
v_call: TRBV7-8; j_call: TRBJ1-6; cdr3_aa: ASSLARSSYNSPLH
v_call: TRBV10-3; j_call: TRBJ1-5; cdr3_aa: AISLDLNQPQH
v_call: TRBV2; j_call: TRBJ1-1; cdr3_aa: ASRQGFTEAF
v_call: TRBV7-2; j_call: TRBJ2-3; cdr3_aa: ASSLYPSGLEGTQY
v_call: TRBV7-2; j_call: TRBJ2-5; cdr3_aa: ASSLGTGGRETQY